This T cell receptor (beta chain) was obtained from a study of T-cell memory formation after mild COVID-19. MiXCR, run by TCRdb on the 5' RACE reads, gives a single entry per CDR3 protein. In the table there are about 190,000 distinct CDR3 sequences, about 17% of which are singletons. The specimen was PBMCs or a T cell subset sorted from them (not recorded which). The sequence derives from an adult woman who had mild COVID-19 (a few samples of this study predate the infection). Cell type and time point are not known.

This CDR3 reads CSAKLGGIGSNQPQHF. The CDR3 region has the DNA TGCAGTGCTAAGCTCGGGGGGATCGGGAGCAATCAGCCCCAGCATTTT. This chain connects TRBV20-1 to TRBJ1-5; possibly TRBD1 for D (5 bases). The V and J ends lost 4 bases and 1 base respectively, with 17 bases between them. The CDR3 spans 16 residues. Germline V CDR1 and CDR2: DFQATT, SNEGSKA (reference sequence).